These T cell receptor beta chains were read from a single sample in a study of blood T cell repertoires in COVID-19. Repertoires were generated with immunoSEQ multiplex PCR, while TCRdb's copy carries only in-frame clones and drops some. There are about 10,000 clones in the sample; around 80% occur only once, and roughly a quarter lies in the top ten. What was sequenced was peripheral blood. The receptor source for this set is a man between 60 and 75 years old with active COVID-19. CDR3s include the opening cysteine and the closing phenylalanine or tryptophan. The order of the fields is clone size, J gene, D gene, V gene, CDR3 DNA, CDR3 protein. D genes are given only for firm matches. Some rows mark clone size as missing; the rest say once, few, many or name a class of expanded clone.

>-|TRBJ2-3|TRBD2|TRBV4-3
TGCGCCAGCAGCCAACTCCCGAGACTAGCGGGGGGCACAGATACGCAGTATTTT
CASSQLPRLAGGTDTQYF
>-|TRBJ2-1|TRBD2|TRBV28
TGTGCCAGCAGTTCCCTAGCGGCCTACAATGAGCAGTTCTTC
CASSSLAAYNEQFF
>-|TRBJ2-1|TRBD2|TRBV6-2/TRBV6-3
TGTGCCAGCAGTTACGGCGGGGGGGCCTACAATGAGCAGTTCTTC
CASSYGGGAYNEQFF
>-|TRBJ2-7|TRBD2|TRBV9
TGTGCCAGCAGCTTCGGGGGGGAAGCCTACGAGCAGTACTTC
CASSFGGEAYEQYF
>-|TRBJ2-5|TRBD2|TRBV5-1
TGCGCCAGCAAAACCCAGCTGGCGGGAGGAAAGGGGGAGACCCAGTACTTC
CASKTQLAGGKGETQYF
>-|TRBJ2-4|TRBD2|TRBV7-9
TGTGCCAGCAGCCCGGGAGGGAAAAACATTCAGTACTTC
CASSPGGKNIQYF
>-|TRBJ1-5|TRBD1|TRBV28
TGTGCCAGCAGTGATAGCTCGACAGGGTCTGTAGGTCAGCCCCAGCATTTT
CASSDSSTGSVGQPQHF
>-|TRBJ1-5|TRBD1|TRBV7-9
TGTGCCAGCAGCTCGAATACAGGGGCCAATCAGCCCCAGCATTTT
CASSSNTGANQPQHF
>few|TRBJ1-1|TRBD1|TRBV28
TGTGCCAGCAGCACTATGGCGGCAGGGGGCTGGTTCACTGAAGCTTTCTTT
CASSTMAAGGWFTEAFF
>-|TRBJ1-2|-|TRBV11-3
TGTGCCAGCAGCTCGGGGGGTGGGAGCTATGGCTACACCTTC
CASSSGGGSYGYTF
>-|TRBJ2-7|TRBD1|TRBV27
TGTGCCAGCAGTTCGCCCGCACGGACAGGCGGTGACGAGCAGTACTTC
CASSSPARTGGDEQYF
>-|TRBJ2-2|TRBD2|TRBV6-5
TGTGCCAGCAGACCTCAGCGGGGCACCGGGGAGCTGTTTTTT
CASRPQRGTGELFF
>-|TRBJ2-1|-|TRBV6-5
TGTGCCAGCAGACTCAGGGTTAATGGTCGGAATGAGCAGTTCTTC
CASRLRVNGRNEQFF
>-|TRBJ1-2|-|TRBV6-2/TRBV6-3
TGTGCCAGCAGTCAAACTTTAGACATCTATGGCTACACCTTC
CASSQTLDIYGYTF